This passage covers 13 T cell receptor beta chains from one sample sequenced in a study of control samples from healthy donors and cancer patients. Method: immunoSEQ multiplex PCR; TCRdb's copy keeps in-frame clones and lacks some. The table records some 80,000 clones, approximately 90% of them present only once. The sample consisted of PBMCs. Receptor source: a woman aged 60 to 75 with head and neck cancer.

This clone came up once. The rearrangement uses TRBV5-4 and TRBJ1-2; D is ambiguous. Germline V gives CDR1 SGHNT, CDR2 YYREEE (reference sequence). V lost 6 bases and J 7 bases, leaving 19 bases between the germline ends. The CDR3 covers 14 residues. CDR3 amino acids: CASKEPVRRGGYTF. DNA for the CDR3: TGTGCCAGCAAAGAACCGGTTCGGCGGGGTGGCTACACCTTC.

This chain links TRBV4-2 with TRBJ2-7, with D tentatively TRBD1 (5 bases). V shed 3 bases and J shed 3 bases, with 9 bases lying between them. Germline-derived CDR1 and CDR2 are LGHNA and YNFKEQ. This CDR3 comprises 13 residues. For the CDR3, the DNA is TGTGCCAGCAGCCAGAGCCAGGGCTACGAGCAGTACTTC. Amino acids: CASSQSQGYEQYF.

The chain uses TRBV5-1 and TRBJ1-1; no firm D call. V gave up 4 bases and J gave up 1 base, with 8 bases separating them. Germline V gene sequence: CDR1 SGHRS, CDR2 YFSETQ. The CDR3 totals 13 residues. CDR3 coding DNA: TGCGCCAGCAGCCAGGTATCGAACACTGAAGCTTTCTTT. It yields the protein CASSQVSNTEAFF. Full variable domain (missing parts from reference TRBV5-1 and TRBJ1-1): KAGVTQTPRYLIKTRGQQVTLSCSPISGHRSVSWYQQTPGQGLQFLFEYFSETQRNKGNFPGRFSGRQFSNSRSEMNVSTLELGDSALYLCASSQVSNTEAFFGQGTRLTVV.

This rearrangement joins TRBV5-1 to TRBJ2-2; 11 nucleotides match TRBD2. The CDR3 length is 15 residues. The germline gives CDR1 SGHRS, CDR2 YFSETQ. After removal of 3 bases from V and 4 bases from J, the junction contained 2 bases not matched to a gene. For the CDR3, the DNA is TGCGCCAGCAGCTCAGGACTAGCGGGCACCGGGGAGCTGTTTTTT. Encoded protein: CASSSGLAGTGELFF.

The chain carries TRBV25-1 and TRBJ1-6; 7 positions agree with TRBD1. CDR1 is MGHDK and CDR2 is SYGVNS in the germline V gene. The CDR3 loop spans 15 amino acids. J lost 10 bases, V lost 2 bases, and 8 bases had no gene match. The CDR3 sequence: CASSETDRARSPLHF. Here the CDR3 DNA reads TGTGCCAGCAGTGAAACCGACAGGGCCCGGTCACCCCTCCACTTT.

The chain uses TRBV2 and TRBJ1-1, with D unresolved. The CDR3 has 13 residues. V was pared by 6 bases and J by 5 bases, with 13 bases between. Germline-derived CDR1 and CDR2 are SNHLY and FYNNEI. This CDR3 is CASSPGVGTEAFF. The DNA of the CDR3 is TGTGCCAGCAGCCCTGGAGTCGGAACTGAAGCTTTCTTT.

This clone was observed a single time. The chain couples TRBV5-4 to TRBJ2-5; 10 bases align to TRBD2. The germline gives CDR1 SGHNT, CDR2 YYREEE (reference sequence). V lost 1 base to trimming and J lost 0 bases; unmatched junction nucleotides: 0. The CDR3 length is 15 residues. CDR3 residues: CASSLTSGNQETQYF. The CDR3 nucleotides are TGTGCCAGCAGCTTGACTAGCGGGAACCAAGAGACCCAGTACTTC.

CDR3 sequence reads: CASSDRGHRTDTQYF. The CDR3 nucleotides are TGTGCCAGCAGCGACAGGGGACATCGCACAGATACGCAGTATTTT. The rearrangement links TRBV11-2 to TRBJ2-3, with 8 bases fitting TRBD1. Germline CDR1 is SGHAT and CDR2 is FQNNGV. This CDR3 is 15 amino acids long. V was clipped by 5 bases and J by 1 base; unmatched bases: 5.

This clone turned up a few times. CDR3 protein: CASSPGQGVIGELFF. DNA for the CDR3: TGTGCCAGCAGTCCGGGGCAGGGGGTGATCGGGGAGCTGTTTTTT. The rearrangement joins TRBV27 to TRBJ2-2; 7 bases are a match to TRBD1. The CDR3 sequence is 15 residues long. Per the germline V gene, CDR1 is MNHEY and CDR2 is SMNVEV (reference sequence). Unmatched junction bases numbered 10, after V lost 5 bases and J lost 7 bases.

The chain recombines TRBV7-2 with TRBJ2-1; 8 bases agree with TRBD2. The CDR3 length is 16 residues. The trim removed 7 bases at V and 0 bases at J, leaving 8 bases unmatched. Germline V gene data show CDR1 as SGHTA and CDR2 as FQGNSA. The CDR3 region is CASTEIAGRSYNEQFF. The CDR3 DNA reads TGTGCCAGCACCGAAATAGCGGGACGCTCCTACAATGAGCAGTTCTTC.

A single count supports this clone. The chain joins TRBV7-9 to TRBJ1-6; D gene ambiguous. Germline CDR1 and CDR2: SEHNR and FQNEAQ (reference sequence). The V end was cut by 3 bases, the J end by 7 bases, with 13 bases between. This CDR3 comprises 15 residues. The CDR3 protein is CASSLERLVNSPLHF. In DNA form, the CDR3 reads TGTGCCAGCAGCTTGGAGAGGTTGGTCAATTCACCCCTCCACTTT. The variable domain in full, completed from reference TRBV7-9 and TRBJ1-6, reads DTGVSQNPRHKITKRGQNVTFRCDPISEHNRLYWYRQTLGQGPEFLTYFQNEAQLEKSRLLSDRFSAERPKGSFSTLEIQRTEQGDSAMYLCASSLERLVNSPLHFGNGTRLTVT.

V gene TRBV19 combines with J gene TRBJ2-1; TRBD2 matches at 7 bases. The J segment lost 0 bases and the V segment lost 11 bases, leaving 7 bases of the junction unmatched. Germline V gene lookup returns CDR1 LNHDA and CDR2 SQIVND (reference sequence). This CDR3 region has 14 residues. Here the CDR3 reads CASTRGSSYNEQFF. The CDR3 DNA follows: TGTGCCTCAACCCGCGGGAGCTCCTACAATGAGCAGTTCTTC.

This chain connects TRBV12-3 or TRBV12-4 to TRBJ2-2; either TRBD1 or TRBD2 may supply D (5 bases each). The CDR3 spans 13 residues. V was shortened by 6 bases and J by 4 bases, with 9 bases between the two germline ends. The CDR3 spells CASSRGVTGELFF. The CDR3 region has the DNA TGTGCCAGCAGCCGAGGGGTCACCGGGGAGCTGTTTTTT.